Each of the 26 T cell receptor beta chains below was sequenced from the same sample in a study of blood T cell repertoires in COVID-19. Clones were read by immunoSEQ multiplex PCR, and TCRdb kept only the in-frame ones, dropping some. The table has some 170,000 clones, more than 80% seen once. The sequenced sample consisted of PBMCs or T cells enriched from blood (not recorded which). These receptors were collected from a man between 40 and 49 years old who had recovered from COVID-19.

The chain combines TRBV19 with TRBJ1-2; 7 nucleotides line up with TRBD1. The CDR3 length is 13 residues. From germline, CDR1 is LNHDA and CDR2 SQIVND (reference sequence). V lost 6 bases, J lost 6 bases, and 7 bases stayed unmatched. The CDR3 DNA reads TGTGCCAGTAGAGGACAGGTATGGAATGGCTACACCTTC. This gives the protein CASRGQVWNGYTF. The entire variable domain, with the rest obtained from reference TRBV19 and TRBJ1-2, is as follows: DGGITQSPKYLFRKEGQNVTLSCEQNLNHDAMYWYRQDPGQGLRLIYYSQIVNDFQKGDIAEGYSVSREKKESFPLTVTSAQKNPTAFYLCASRGQVWNGYTFGSGTRLTVV.

This clone appeared once. The V and J genes are TRBV28 and TRBJ1-1; the D is unclear. This CDR3 spans 14 amino acids. CDR1 is MDHEN and CDR2 is SYDVKM in the germline V gene. The V end was cut by 2 bases, the J end by 4 bases, with 11 bases between. The CDR3 sequence: CASSLRAAGTEAFF. The CDR3 DNA sequence: TGTGCCAGCAGTTTACGGGCGGCGGGCACTGAAGCTTTCTTT. Based on the CDR3 plus reference TRBV28 and TRBJ1-1, the full variable domain is DVKVTQSSRYLVKRTGEKVFLECVQDMDHENMFWYRQDPGLGLRLIYFSYDVKMKEKGDIPEGYSVSREKKERFSLILESASTNQTSMYLCASSLRAAGTEAFFGQGTRLTVV.

V gene TRBV29-1 combines with J gene TRBJ1-4, with a weak D call TRBD1 (5 bases). The V gene's germline CDR1 is SQVTM and CDR2 ANQGSEA. V was pared by 7 bases and J by 7 bases, with 13 bases between. This CDR3 has 12 residues. CDR3 sequence reads: CSGGRSGEKLFF. CDR3 DNA: TGCAGCGGGGGCAGAAGCGGTGAAAAACTGTTTTTT.

This rearrangement joins TRBV12-3 or TRBV12-4 to TRBJ1-5; tentative D call: TRBD1 (5 bases). The length of the CDR3 is 13 residues. V gave up 5 bases and J gave up 6 bases, with 11 bases separating them. CDR3 coding DNA: TGTGCCAGCAGTCCCTCGGGGGGTCAGCCCCAGCATTTT. Residues: CASSPSGGQPQHF.

Here the CDR3 reads CASSLSRANTGELFF. CDR3 coding DNA: TGTGCCAGCAGTTTATCCAGGGCAAACACCGGGGAGCTGTTTTTT. The genes are TRBV27 and TRBJ2-2; weak D call: TRBD1 (5 bases). V lost 0 bases and J 2 bases, leaving 7 bases between the germline ends. CDR1 and CDR2 from the germline V gene are MNHEY and SMNVEV (reference sequence). The length of the CDR3 is 15 residues.

This chain joins TRBV27 and TRBJ1-4; 9 bases are a match to TRBD1. The CDR3 is 14 amino acids. Losses at the gene ends were 6 bases for V and 7 bases for J; bases not matched to a gene: 6. Germline assignment: CDR1 MNHEY and CDR2 SMNVEV (reference sequence). The CDR3 sequence is CASRRDRVGEKLFF. CDR3 in DNA: TGTGCCAGCAGAAGGGACAGGGTCGGTGAAAAACTGTTTTTT.

V gene TRBV3-1 (or the pseudogene TRBV3-2) combines with J gene TRBJ1-1; D unclear. CDR1 is LGHDT and CDR2 is YNNKEL in the germline V gene (reference sequence). The germline V and J ends were trimmed by 4 bases and 5 bases, with 14 bases remaining between them. The CDR3 contains 14 residues. Written as DNA, the CDR3 is TGTGCCAGCAGCCCCTTGAGGGCTAGGACTGAAGCTTTCTTT. This codes for CASSPLRARTEAFF.

The gene calls are TRBV2 and TRBJ2-5, with a tentative D call TRBD1 (6 bases). This CDR3 has 12 amino acids. Trimming shortened V by 11 bases and J by 5 bases, and 15 bases separated the two germline ends. The germline gives CDR1 SNHLY, CDR2 FYNNEI. The CDR3, as DNA: TGTGCCGTTCAGGGGCCCAGGGAGACCCAGTACTTC. It translates to CAVQGPRETQYF.

This chain links TRBV25-1 with TRBJ2-4; D possibly corresponds to TRBD1 (6 bases). V was clipped by 5 bases and J by 8 bases, with 13 bases between them. CDR1 is MGHDK, CDR2 SYGVNS, per germline. This CDR3 has 13 residues. The CDR3 spells CASSKQGSDIQYF. DNA for the CDR3: TGTGCCAGCAGTAAACAGGGATCGGACATTCAGTACTTC.

The chain has TRBV6-5 and TRBJ1-4; 8 positions match TRBD1. After removal of 6 bases from V and 6 bases from J, the junction contained 6 bases not matched to a gene. The CDR3 is made up of 14 amino acids. Germline V CDR1 and CDR2: MNHEY, SVGAGI. The CDR3 protein is CASSLTGVDEKLFF. CDR3 DNA sequence: TGTGCCAGCAGCCTGACAGGGGTGGATGAAAAACTGTTTTTT.

The J gene is TRBJ1-2, the V gene TRBV19; TRBD1 is a possible D gene (5 bases). V was clipped by 0 bases and J by 0 bases, with 17 bases between them. Per the germline V gene, CDR1 is LNHDA and CDR2 is SQIVND (reference sequence). The CDR3 has 18 residues. CDR3 DNA: TGTGCCAGTAGTATAGATCCGGTAGGGGTCGGAGCTAACTATGGCTACACCTTC. It translates to CASSIDPVGVGANYGYTF.

CDR3 in amino acids: CATSDFTSEYSAGELFF. The DNA for the CDR3 is TGTGCCACCAGTGATTTTACGTCTGAGTATTCCGCCGGGGAGCTGTTTTTT. This rearrangement joins TRBV24-1 to TRBJ2-2, with D uncertain. CDR1 is KGHDR, CDR2 SFDVKD, per germline. CDR3 length: 17 residues. Trimming pared 1 base from V and 6 bases from J, leaving 17 bases between.

V is TRBV6-5 and J is TRBJ1-1, with D perhaps matching TRBD1 (5 bases). The V end was cut by 6 bases, the J end by 1 base, with 9 bases between. The CDR3 consists of 13 residues. Germline CDR1 is MNHEY and CDR2 is SVGAGI. The CDR3 sequence is CASRGGGNTEAFF. The CDR3 DNA sequence: TGTGCCAGCAGGGGGGGAGGGAACACTGAAGCTTTCTTT.

The V gene is TRBV27, the J gene TRBJ1-6, with unresolved D. The germline V gene encodes CDR1 MNHEY and CDR2 SMNVEV (reference sequence). Trimming removed 3 bases at V and 7 bases at J, with 10 bases between. The CDR3 has 14 amino acids. This CDR3 is CASSLPVQNSPLHF. The DNA for the CDR3 is TGTGCCAGCAGTTTGCCCGTCCAGAATTCACCCCTCCACTTT.

The chain has TRBV10-3 and TRBJ2-1; 7 nucleotides align to TRBD1. This CDR3 region has 15 residues. The junction had 6 bases not matched to a gene; V was cut back by 6 bases and J by 1 base. Per the germline V gene, CDR1 is ENHRY and CDR2 is SYGVKD. This CDR3 reads CAIRTGSGSYNEQFF. The CDR3 region has the DNA TGTGCCATCAGGACAGGGTCAGGGTCCTACAATGAGCAGTTCTTC.

V and J are TRBV28 and TRBJ2-1; unclear D gene. From germline, CDR1 is MDHEN and CDR2 SYDVKM. V shed 3 bases and J shed 7 bases, with 7 bases lying between them. The CDR3 is 12 residues long. CDR3 nucleotide sequence: TGTGCCAGCAGTTTTATCTTTAATGAGCAGTTCTTC. Translating gives CASSFIFNEQFF.

The chain carries TRBV30 and TRBJ2-2; 10 bases map to TRBD1. Germline assignment: CDR1 GTSNPN and CDR2 SVGIG (reference sequence). This CDR3 comprises 15 residues. V was pared by 8 bases and J by 6 bases, with 12 bases of the junction left unmatched. CDR3 loop: CAGQGQGEGSGELFF. CDR3 coding DNA: TGTGCCGGACAAGGACAGGGGGAAGGTTCCGGGGAGCTGTTTTTT.

The chain employs TRBV3-1 (or the pseudogene TRBV3-2) and TRBJ1-6; D is undetermined. V was cut by 0 bases and J by 8 bases, with 8 bases left in between. This CDR3 spans 14 amino acids. Germline V CDR1 and CDR2: LGHDT, YNNKEL (reference sequence). CDR3 sequence (DNA): TGTGCCAGCAGCCAAGAGCCACCGGATTCACCCCTCCACTTT. Protein product: CASSQEPPDSPLHF.

This chain joins TRBV28 and TRBJ2-7; 7 positions agree with TRBD1. The CDR3 runs to 16 residues. The J segment lost 0 bases and the V segment lost 5 bases, leaving 10 bases of the junction unmatched. Germline-derived CDR1 and CDR2 are MDHEN and SYDVKM. In nucleotides, the CDR3 is TGTGCCAGCAGTACCCGACGACAGGGAGCCTCCTACGAGCAGTACTTC. It translates to CASSTRRQGASYEQYF.

This clone was counted only a few times. The chain employs TRBV4-1 and TRBJ2-5, with 8 nucleotides matching TRBD1. V was clipped by 5 bases and J by 5 bases; unmatched bases: 7. The CDR3 contains 14 residues. Per germline, CDR1 MGHRA and CDR2 YSYEKL. The CDR3: CASSEPTGVETQYF. Written as DNA, the CDR3 is TGCGCCAGCAGCGAACCGACAGGGGTCGAGACCCAGTACTTC.

The chain carries TRBV19 and TRBJ2-2; unclear D gene. The V end lost 3 bases, the J end lost 4 bases, and 9 bases lay between the germline ends. The germline gives CDR1 LNHDA, CDR2 SQIVND (reference sequence). The CDR3 sequence is 14 residues long. The CDR3 reads CASSMKWSTGELFF. The CDR3 nucleotides read TGTGCCAGTAGTATGAAATGGAGCACCGGGGAGCTGTTTTTT.

The rearrangement joins TRBV10-1 to TRBJ2-7; D possibly corresponds to TRBD1 (6 bases). The V and J ends lost 6 bases and 0 bases respectively, with 21 bases between them. This CDR3 contains 17 residues. Germline assignment: CDR1 WNHNN and CDR2 SYGVQD (reference sequence). CDR3 DNA sequence: TGCGCCAGCAGCAACGGGGTAGGGGGTGAGAGCTCCTACGAGCAGTACTTC. It codes for CASSNGVGGESSYEQYF.

The J gene is TRBJ2-1, the V gene TRBV2; 7 bases agree with TRBD1. The V gene end was trimmed by 7 bases and the J gene end by 8 bases; junction bases not matched to a gene: 5. From germline, CDR1 is SNHLY and CDR2 FYNNEI. The CDR3 covers 12 residues. CDR3 DNA: TGTGCCAGCAAAATCAGGGGGTATGAGCAGTTCTTC. It specifies CASKIRGYEQFF.

The rearrangement uses TRBV28 and TRBJ1-2; D may be TRBD1 (5 bases). The CDR3 extends over 13 amino acids. V dropped 3 bases and J dropped 9 bases, with 14 bases sitting between them. Germline assignment: CDR1 MDHEN and CDR2 SYDVKM. The CDR3 DNA sequence: TGTGCCAGCAGTTTTGACAGCGTCAACAGCTACACCTTC. It translates to CASSFDSVNSYTF.

The CDR3 region has the DNA TGTGCCAGCAGCGTGACAGGGAGGACTGAAGCTTTCTTT. It codes for CASSVTGRTEAFF. The chain combines TRBV7-2 with TRBJ1-1, with 7 positions matching TRBD1. The V gene's germline CDR1 is SGHTA and CDR2 FQGNSA. The ends lost 5 bases at V and 5 bases at J; junction bases unmatched: 5. The CDR3 length is 13 residues.

The chain links TRBV11-3 to TRBJ1-6; D is ambiguous. The CDR3 totals 15 residues. The germline V gene has CDR1 SGHNT and CDR2 YENEEA. V lost 1 base, J lost 8 bases, and 12 bases lay in between. The CDR3 DNA is TGTGCCAGCAGCTTAGCAACAACAGATCATTCACCCCTCCACTTT. It translates to CASSLATTDHSPLHF.